Listed here are 22 T cell receptor beta chains from one sample, sequenced in a study of blood T cell repertoires in COVID-19. Sequencing used immunoSEQ multiplex PCR; TCRdb keeps in-frame clones, though not all of them. The table includes roughly 250,000 clones, approximately 90% detected once. Sequencing used peripheral blood. The receptors were gathered from a man aged 25 to 45 with acute or convalescent COVID-19.

The chain joins TRBV29-1 to TRBJ2-3; D might be TRBD1 (6 bases). Germline V gene data show CDR1 as SQVTM and CDR2 as ANQGSEA. Trimming removed 5 bases at V and 0 bases at J, with 9 bases between. This CDR3 comprises 13 residues. The chain's CDR3 is CSVLGGSTDTQYF. CDR3 DNA sequence: TGCAGCGTTCTAGGGGGAAGCACAGATACGCAGTATTTT.

The chain couples TRBV30 to TRBJ2-1; D gene unclear. This CDR3 is built from 11 residues. Deletions cut 0 bases from V and 7 bases from J, with 4 bases between. Per germline, CDR1 GTSNPN and CDR2 SVGIG (reference sequence). The CDR3 loop is CAWSVRNEQFF. The DNA for the CDR3 is TGTGCCTGGAGTGTACGGAATGAGCAGTTCTTC.

The chain joins TRBV5-1 to TRBJ1-2; 8 nucleotides match TRBD1. V was clipped by 7 bases and J by 2 bases; unmatched bases: 10. The CDR3 contains 15 residues. CDR1 is SGHRS, CDR2 YFSETQ, per germline. CDR3 sequence (DNA): TGCGCCAGCTCTTATTACAGGGGGAACAACTATGGCTACACCTTC. Protein product: CASSYYRGNNYGYTF.

CDR3 sequence reads: CASSQPNRDNSPLHF. The CDR3 nucleotides are TGCGCCAGCAGCCAACCCAACAGGGACAATTCACCCCTCCACTTT. The V call is TRBV4-1, the J call TRBJ1-6; D possibly corresponds to TRBD1 (6 bases). CDR3 length: 15 residues. The germline V gene encodes CDR1 MGHRA and CDR2 YSYEKL. Trimming stripped 2 bases from V and 7 bases from J, with 12 bases between.

The V call is TRBV4-2, the J call TRBJ1-1, with a tentative D call TRBD1 (5 bases). Germline values: CDR1 LGHNA, CDR2 YNFKEQ. The CDR3 runs to 13 residues. V was pared by 1 base and J by 6 bases, with 9 bases between. CDR3: CASSQATDPEAFF. The CDR3 DNA reads TGTGCCAGCAGCCAAGCGACAGACCCTGAAGCTTTCTTT.

The CDR3 is CASSLSLAGGYQETQYF. As DNA, the CDR3 is TGTGCCAGCAGCTTATCACTAGCGGGGGGTTACCAAGAGACCCAGTACTTC. The rearrangement joins TRBV7-9 to TRBJ2-5, with 12 bases matching TRBD2. Germline trimming cut 2 bases from V and 0 bases from J; bases unmatched to any gene: 4. Germline-derived CDR1 and CDR2 are SEHNR and FQNEAQ (reference sequence). The CDR3 sequence is 17 residues long.

The chain has TRBV10-3 and TRBJ2-3; D is uncertain. The CDR3 extends over 14 amino acids. V lost 3 bases to trimming and J lost 2 bases, with 9 bases between them. Germline CDR1 is ENHRY and CDR2 is SYGVKD. The CDR3 protein is CAISDTAITDTQYF. The CDR3 DNA follows: TGTGCCATCAGTGATACAGCAATCACAGATACGCAGTATTTT.

This chain uses TRBV2 with TRBJ1-1; D is possibly TRBD1 (6 bases). The CDR3 runs 16 residues. The germline V gene encodes CDR1 SNHLY and CDR2 FYNNEI. Trimming took 4 bases from V and 3 from J, leaving 18 bases between them. CDR3 sequence reads: CASSGSQQGLDTEAFF. Here the CDR3 DNA reads TGTGCCAGCAGTGGATCCCAACAGGGTCTTGACACTGAAGCTTTCTTT.

The V and J genes are TRBV18 and TRBJ2-7; TRBD2 agrees at 10 bases. After removal of 1 base from V and 6 bases from J, the junction contained 18 bases not matched to a gene. Per germline, CDR1 KGHSH and CDR2 LQKENI. The CDR3 is 19 amino acids. As DNA, the CDR3 is TGTGCCAGCTCACCACTTCCCGCCCCTCTAGCGGGAGTAGGTGGCGAGCAGTACTTC. It specifies CASSPLPAPLAGVGGEQYF. Full variable domain (outside the CDR3, taken from reference TRBV18 and TRBJ2-7): NAGVMQNPRHLVRRRGQEARLRCSPMKGHSHVYWYRQLPEEGLKFMVYLQKENIIDESGMPKERFSAEFPKEGPSILRIQQVVRGDSAAYFCASSPLPAPLAGVGGEQYFGPGTRLTVT.

The V gene is TRBV7-2, the J gene TRBJ1-6, with 7 bases lining up with TRBD1. The CDR3 is 15 amino acids. Trimming cost V 4 bases and J 10 bases; bases outside gene matches: 10. The germline CDR1 and CDR2 sequences are SGHTA and FQGNSA. CDR3 DNA: TGTGCCAGCAGCTCGCAGGACAGGATATGGTCACCCCTCCACTTT. It specifies CASSSQDRIWSPLHF.

V gene TRBV4-2 combines with J gene TRBJ1-1, with 7 bases identical to TRBD1. The CDR3 extends over 18 amino acids. V shed 3 bases and J 0 bases; nucleotides not matched to a gene: 13. CDR1 LGHNA and CDR2 YNFKEQ come from the germline V gene. CDR3 sequence reads: CASSHLTGENFMNTEAFF. CDR3 bases: TGTGCCAGCAGCCACCTAACAGGGGAGAACTTCATGAACACTGAAGCTTTCTTT.

In nucleotides, the CDR3 is TGTGCCATCCGTACGACAGGACTCAGAAACACCATATATTTT. Translation gives CAIRTTGLRNTIYF. The chain links TRBV7-9 to TRBJ1-3; D is possibly TRBD1 (6 bases). This CDR3 comprises 14 residues. Deletions cut 10 bases from V and 5 bases from J, with 18 bases between. Germline assignment: CDR1 SEHNR and CDR2 FQNEAQ (reference sequence). Complete variable domain (other parts from reference TRBV7-9 and TRBJ1-3): DTGVSQNPRHKITKRGQNVTFRCDPISEHNRLYWYRQTLGQGPEFLTYFQNEAQLEKSRLLSDRFSAERPKGSFSTLEIQRTEQGDSAMYLCAIRTTGLRNTIYFGEGSWLTVV.

This clone was seen a handful of times. This sequence joins TRBV10-3 and TRBJ1-5, with 7 positions matching TRBD1. Germline lookup yields CDR1 ENHRY and CDR2 SYGVKD. The CDR3 has 15 residues. V trimming: 3 bases; J trimming: 6 bases; junction bases outside the gene matches: 8. The CDR3 nucleotides read TGTGCCATCAGTGAACGGGCCGGACAGGCTCAGCCCCAGCATTTT. Translating gives CAISERAGQAQPQHF.

The chain has TRBV28 and TRBJ1-4; D may be TRBD1 (5 bases). This CDR3 spans 13 amino acids. The germline V gene encodes CDR1 MDHEN and CDR2 SYDVKM. With 3 bases removed from V and 10 bases from J, the gap between germline ends came to 12 bases. This chain's CDR3 is CASSLDTTGKLFF. CDR3 DNA: TGTGCCAGCAGTTTGGACACTACGGGAAAACTGTTTTTT.

The gene calls are TRBV19 and TRBJ2-3, with no clear D. Trimming stripped 8 bases from V and 6 bases from J, with 12 bases between. From germline, CDR1 is LNHDA and CDR2 SQIVND (reference sequence). The CDR3 runs 12 residues. CDR3 amino acids: CASSSLQDTQYF. Here the CDR3 DNA reads TGTGCCAGTTCCTCCTTACAGGATACGCAGTATTTT.

This clone appeared a single time. V gene TRBV30 combines with J gene TRBJ1-4, with D maybe TRBD1 (6 bases). V gave up 5 bases and J gave up 7 bases, with 20 bases separating them. The CDR3 contains 15 residues. The germline V gene encodes CDR1 GTSNPN and CDR2 SVGIG (reference sequence). The CDR3 sequence is CAWAISAGVSEKLFF. The CDR3 DNA is TGTGCCTGGGCCATATCGGCAGGGGTCAGTGAAAAACTGTTTTTT.

The chain joins TRBV19 to TRBJ2-5, with D tentatively TRBD2 (6 bases). The CDR3 is 13 residues long. The germline V gene has CDR1 LNHDA and CDR2 SQIVND (reference sequence). Between the trimmed V and J ends, which lost 6 bases and 11 bases, there was a span of 19 bases. CDR3 loop: CASRPGPGTGQYF. The CDR3 DNA follows: TGTGCCAGTAGGCCTGGGCCGGGGACTGGGCAGTACTTC.

The chain uses TRBV2 and TRBJ2-1, with D perhaps TRBD2 (5 bases). The CDR3 runs 15 residues. V shed 6 bases and J shed 1 base, with 13 bases lying between them. CDR1 is SNHLY and CDR2 is FYNNEI in the germline V gene. This CDR3 is CASSLSVGSYNEQFF. The CDR3 region has the DNA TGTGCCAGCAGCCTTAGCGTCGGGTCCTACAATGAGCAGTTCTTC. The variable domain in full, completed from reference TRBV2 and TRBJ2-1, reads EPEVTQTPSHQVTQMGQEVILRCVPISNHLYFYWYRQILGQKVEFLVSFYNNEISEKSEIFDDQFSVERPDGSNFTLKIRSTKLEDSAMYFCASSLSVGSYNEQFFGPGTRLTVL.

The chain joins TRBV25-1 to TRBJ2-3; TRBD1 is a possible D gene (6 bases). The CDR3 consists of 15 residues. V gave up 6 bases and J gave up 0 bases, with 13 bases separating them. Germline CDR1 is MGHDK and CDR2 is SYGVNS. The CDR3 reads CASSRRTASTDTQYF. The CDR3 nucleotides are TGTGCCAGCAGCCGGAGGACAGCTAGCACAGATACGCAGTATTTT.

The chain combines TRBV9 with TRBJ2-5; 8 positions match TRBD1. V shed 0 bases, J shed 5 bases, and the junction held 6 bases outside the gene matches. The CDR3 is made up of 15 amino acids. Germline V gene lookup returns CDR1 SGDLS and CDR2 YYNGEE. The CDR3 reads CASSVAGGLKETQYF. CDR3 nucleotide sequence: TGTGCCAGCAGCGTAGCAGGGGGCCTGAAGGAGACCCAGTACTTC.

A word on this clone: Other DNA sequences in the sample encode the same CDR3. The chain carries TRBV28 and TRBJ2-5; D possibly corresponds to TRBD1 (6 bases). CDR1 and CDR2 (germline): MDHEN, SYDVKM. CDR3 length: 12 residues. Trimming shortened V by 6 bases and J by 2 bases, and 7 bases separated the two germline ends. The CDR3 loop reads CASRQGQETQYF. Here the CDR3 DNA reads TGTGCCAGCAGACAGGGACAAGAGACCCAGTACTTC.

V is TRBV6-5 and J is TRBJ2-3; maybe TRBD1 (5 bases). The CDR3 has 15 residues. Germline V lookup: CDR1 MNHEY, CDR2 SVGAGI. V was pared by 4 bases and J by 0 bases, with 11 bases between. The CDR3 DNA reads TGTGCCAGCAGTTCCAGGGCTGCTAGCACAGATACGCAGTATTTT. This sequence encodes CASSSRAASTDTQYF.